This T cell receptor (beta chain) was documented in a study of blood T cell repertoires in COVID-19. About the study: Italy, Spain and the United States were the sources of the convalescent and acute COVID-19 samples.

Germline-derived CDR1 and CDR2 are WNHNN and SYGVQD (reference sequence). V lost 3 bases, J lost 1 base, and 13 bases lay in between. There are 16 residues in the CDR3. This table comes from immunoSEQ multiplex PCR, and its TCRdb copy is limited to in-frame clones, with some not included. The table shows just over 60,000 clones, with approximately 79% occurring only once. The specimen sequenced was peripheral blood. The chain combines TRBV10-1 with TRBJ2-1; D might be TRBD1 (6 bases). This clonotype was sampled from a man in his 60s with acute or convalescent COVID-19. The CDR3 loop reads CASSDWGQPSYNEQFF. The DNA of the CDR3 is TGCGCCAGCAGTGACTGGGGACAACCGTCCTACAATGAGCAGTTCTTC.